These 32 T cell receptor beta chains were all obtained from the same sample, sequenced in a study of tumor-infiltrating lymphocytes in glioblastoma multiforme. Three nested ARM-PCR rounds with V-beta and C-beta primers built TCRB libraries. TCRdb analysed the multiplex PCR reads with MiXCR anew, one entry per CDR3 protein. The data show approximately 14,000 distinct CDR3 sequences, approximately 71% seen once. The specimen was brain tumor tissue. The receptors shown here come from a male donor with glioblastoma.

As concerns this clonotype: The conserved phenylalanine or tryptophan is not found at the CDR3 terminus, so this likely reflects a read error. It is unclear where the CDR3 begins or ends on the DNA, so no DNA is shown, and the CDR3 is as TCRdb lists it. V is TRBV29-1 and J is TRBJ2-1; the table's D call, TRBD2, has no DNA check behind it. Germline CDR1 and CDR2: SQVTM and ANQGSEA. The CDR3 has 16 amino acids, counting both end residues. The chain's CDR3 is CSGWAGSGGAQREQLS.

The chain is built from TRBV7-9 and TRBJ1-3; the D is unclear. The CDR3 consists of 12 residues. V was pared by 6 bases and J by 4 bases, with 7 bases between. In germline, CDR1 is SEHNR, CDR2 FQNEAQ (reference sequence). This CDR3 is CASSSLGNTIYF. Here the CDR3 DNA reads TGTGCCAGCAGTTCCTTGGGAAACACCATATATTTT.

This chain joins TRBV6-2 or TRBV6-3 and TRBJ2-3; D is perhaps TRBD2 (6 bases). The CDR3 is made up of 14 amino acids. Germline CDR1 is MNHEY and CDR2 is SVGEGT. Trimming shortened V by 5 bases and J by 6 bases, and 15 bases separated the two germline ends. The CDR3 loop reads CASSLRDSPDTQYF. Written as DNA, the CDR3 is TGTGCCAGCAGTCTCCGGGACTCCCCCGATACGCAGTATTTT.

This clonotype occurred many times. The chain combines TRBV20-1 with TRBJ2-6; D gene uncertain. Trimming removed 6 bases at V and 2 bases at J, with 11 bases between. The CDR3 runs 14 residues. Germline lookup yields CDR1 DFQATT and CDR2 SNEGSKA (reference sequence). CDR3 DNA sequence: TGCAGTGCCCCAACAGCCCCTGGGGCCAACGTCCTGACTTTC. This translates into CSAPTAPGANVLTF.

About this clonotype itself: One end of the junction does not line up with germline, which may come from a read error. The CDR3 here is CSAREGTSVGYEQHF. CDR3 DNA sequence: TGCAGTGCTAGAGAGGGGACTAGCGTAGGCTACGAGCAGCACTTC. The chain employs TRBV20-1 and TRBJ2-7; 10 nucleotides line up with TRBD2. Per germline, CDR1 DFQATT and CDR2 SNEGSKA (reference sequence). This CDR3 spans 15 amino acids.

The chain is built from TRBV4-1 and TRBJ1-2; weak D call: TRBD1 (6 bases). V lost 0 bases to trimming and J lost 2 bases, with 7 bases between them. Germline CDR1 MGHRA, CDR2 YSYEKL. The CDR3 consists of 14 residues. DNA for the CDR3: TGCGCCAGCAGCCAAGAAAGGGGGAACTATGGCTACACCTTC. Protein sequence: CASSQERGNYGYTF.

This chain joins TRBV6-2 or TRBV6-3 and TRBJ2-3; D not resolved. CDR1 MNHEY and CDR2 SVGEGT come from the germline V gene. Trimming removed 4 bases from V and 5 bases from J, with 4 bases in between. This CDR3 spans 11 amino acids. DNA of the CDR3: TGTGCCAGCAGTTGGGGAGATACGCAGTATTTT. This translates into CASSWGDTQYF.

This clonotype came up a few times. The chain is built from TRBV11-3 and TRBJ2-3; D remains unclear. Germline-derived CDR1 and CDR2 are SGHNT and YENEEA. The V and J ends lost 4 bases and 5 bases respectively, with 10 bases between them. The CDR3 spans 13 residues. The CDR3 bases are TGTGCCAGCAGCTATCGGGTGGAAGATACGCAGTATTTT. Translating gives CASSYRVEDTQYF.

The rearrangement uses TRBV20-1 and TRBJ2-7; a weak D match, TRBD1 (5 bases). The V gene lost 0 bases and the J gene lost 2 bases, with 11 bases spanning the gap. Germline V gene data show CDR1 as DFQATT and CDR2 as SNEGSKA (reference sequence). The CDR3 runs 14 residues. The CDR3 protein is CSAREWGSPYEQYF. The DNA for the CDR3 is TGCAGTGCTAGAGAATGGGGCAGCCCCTACGAGCAGTACTTC.

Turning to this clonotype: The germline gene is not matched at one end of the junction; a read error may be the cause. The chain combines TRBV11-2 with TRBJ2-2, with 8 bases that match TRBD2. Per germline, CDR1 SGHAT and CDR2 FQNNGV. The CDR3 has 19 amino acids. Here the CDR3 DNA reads TGTGCCAGCACCTTAGTTCGTTCCAGCGGGGGCTCGGACACCGAGGAGCTGTTTTTT. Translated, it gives CASTLVRSSGGSDTEELFF.

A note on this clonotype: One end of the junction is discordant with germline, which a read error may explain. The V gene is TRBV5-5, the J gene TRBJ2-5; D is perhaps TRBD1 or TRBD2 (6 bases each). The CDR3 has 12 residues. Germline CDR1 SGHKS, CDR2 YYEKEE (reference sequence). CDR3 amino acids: CTSSLGGESQYF. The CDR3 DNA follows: TGTACCAGCAGTTTGGGGGGCGAGTCCCAGTACTTC.

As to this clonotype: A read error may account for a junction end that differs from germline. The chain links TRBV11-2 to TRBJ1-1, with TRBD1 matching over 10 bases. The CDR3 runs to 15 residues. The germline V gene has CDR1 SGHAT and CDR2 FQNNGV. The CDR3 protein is CASSLGGQGGTEALF. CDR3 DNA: TGTGCCAGCAGCTTAGGTGGACAGGGGGGCACTGAAGCTTTATTT.

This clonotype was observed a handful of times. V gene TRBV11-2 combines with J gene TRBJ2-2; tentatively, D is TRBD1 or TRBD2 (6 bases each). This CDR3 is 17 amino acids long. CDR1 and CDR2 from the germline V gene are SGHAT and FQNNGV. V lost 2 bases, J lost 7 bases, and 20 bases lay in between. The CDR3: CASSLPGAPSEGGELFF. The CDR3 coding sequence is TGTGCCAGCAGCTTACCAGGGGCCCCATCGGAGGGCGGGGAGCTGTTTTTT.

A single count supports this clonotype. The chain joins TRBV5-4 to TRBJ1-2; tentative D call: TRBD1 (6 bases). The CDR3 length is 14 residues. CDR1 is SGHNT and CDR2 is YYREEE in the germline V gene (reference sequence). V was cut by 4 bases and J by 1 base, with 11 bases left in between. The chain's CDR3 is CASSSTGFNYGYTF. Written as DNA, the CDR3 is TGTGCCAGCAGCAGTACAGGGTTTAACTATGGCTACACCTTC.

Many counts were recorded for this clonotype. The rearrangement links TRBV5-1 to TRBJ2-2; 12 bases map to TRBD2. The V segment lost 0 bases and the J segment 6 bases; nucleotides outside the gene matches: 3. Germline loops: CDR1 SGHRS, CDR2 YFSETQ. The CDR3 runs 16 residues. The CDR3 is CASSLGLAGVSGELFF. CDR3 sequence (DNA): TGCGCCAGCAGCTTGGGACTAGCGGGAGTTTCCGGGGAGCTGTTTTTT.

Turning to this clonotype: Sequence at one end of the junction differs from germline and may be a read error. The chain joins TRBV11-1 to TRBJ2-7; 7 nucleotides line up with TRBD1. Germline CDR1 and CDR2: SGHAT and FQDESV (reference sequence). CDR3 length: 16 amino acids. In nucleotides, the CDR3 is TGTGCCAGCAGCTTAGCGCGCCTGGACAGGTGGTGCGAGCAATACTTC. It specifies CASSLARLDRWCEQYF.

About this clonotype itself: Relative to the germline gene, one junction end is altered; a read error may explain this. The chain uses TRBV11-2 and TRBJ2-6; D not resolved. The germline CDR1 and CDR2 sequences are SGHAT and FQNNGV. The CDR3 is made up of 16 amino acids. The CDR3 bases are TGTGCCAACATCACCCTTTCGAGCTCTGTGGCCAACGTCCTGACTTTC. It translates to CANITLSSSVANVLTF.

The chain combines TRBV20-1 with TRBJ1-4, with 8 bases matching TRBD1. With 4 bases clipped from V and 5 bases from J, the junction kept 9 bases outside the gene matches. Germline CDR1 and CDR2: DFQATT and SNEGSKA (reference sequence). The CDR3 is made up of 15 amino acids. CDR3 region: CSANPTGEGNEKLFF. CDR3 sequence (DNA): TGCAGTGCTAATCCGACAGGGGAGGGGAATGAAAAACTGTTTTTT.

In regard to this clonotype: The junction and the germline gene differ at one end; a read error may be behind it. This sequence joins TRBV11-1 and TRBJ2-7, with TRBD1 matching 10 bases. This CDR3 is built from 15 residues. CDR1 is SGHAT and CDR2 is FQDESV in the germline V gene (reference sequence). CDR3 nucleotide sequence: TGTGCCAGCAGCTTAGCGCGTCTGGACAGGGGGTACGAGCACTTC. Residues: CASSLARLDRGYEHF.

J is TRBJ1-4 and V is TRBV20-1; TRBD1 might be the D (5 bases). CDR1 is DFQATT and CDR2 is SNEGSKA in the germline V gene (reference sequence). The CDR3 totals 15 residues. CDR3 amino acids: CIATDRVRGNEKLFF. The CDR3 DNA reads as TGCATCGCTACCGACAGAGTACGAGGAAATGAAAAACTGTTTTTT.

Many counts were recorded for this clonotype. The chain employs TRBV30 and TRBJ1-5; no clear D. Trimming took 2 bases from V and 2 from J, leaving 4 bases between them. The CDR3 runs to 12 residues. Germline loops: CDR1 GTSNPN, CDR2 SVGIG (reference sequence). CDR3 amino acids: CAWSIGNQPQHF. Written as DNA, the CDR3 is TGTGCCTGGAGTATCGGCAATCAGCCCCAGCATTTT.

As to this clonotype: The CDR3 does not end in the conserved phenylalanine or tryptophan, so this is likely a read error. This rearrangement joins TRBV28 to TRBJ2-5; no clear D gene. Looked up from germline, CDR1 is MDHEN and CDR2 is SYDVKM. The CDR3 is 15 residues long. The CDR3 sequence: CASSPMGSGRETQYL. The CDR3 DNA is TGTGCTAGCAGCCCGATGGGGTCAGGCAGAGAGACCCAGTACCTC.

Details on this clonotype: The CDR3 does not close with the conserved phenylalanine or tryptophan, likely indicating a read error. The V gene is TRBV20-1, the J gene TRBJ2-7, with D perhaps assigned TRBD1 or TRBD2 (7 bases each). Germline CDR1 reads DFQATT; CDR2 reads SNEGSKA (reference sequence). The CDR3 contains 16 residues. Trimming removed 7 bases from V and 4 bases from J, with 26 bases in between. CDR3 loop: CSVINPGGGGQYEQYL. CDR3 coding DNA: TGCAGTGTCATAAACCCAGGGGGAGGGGGGCAGTACGAGCAGTACTTA.

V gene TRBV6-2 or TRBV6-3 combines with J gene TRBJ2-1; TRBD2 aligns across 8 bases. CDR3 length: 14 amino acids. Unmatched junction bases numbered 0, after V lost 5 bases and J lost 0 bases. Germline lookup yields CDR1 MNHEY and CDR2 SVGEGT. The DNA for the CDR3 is TGTGCCAGCAGTAGCGGGAGCTCCTACAATGAGCAGTTCTTC. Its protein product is CASSSGSSYNEQFF.

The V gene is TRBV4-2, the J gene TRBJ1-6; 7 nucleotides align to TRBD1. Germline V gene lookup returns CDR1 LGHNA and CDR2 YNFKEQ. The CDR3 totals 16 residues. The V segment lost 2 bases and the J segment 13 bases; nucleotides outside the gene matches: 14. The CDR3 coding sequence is TGTGCCAGCAGCCAATCAACAGGGGACAAGGCTACGCCCCTCCACTTT. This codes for CASSQSTGDKATPLHF.

CDR3: CASSLDSGSVNEQFF. The CDR3 DNA is TGTGCCAGCAGCTTAGACAGCGGGAGCGTTAATGAGCAGTTCTTC. The chain carries TRBV11-1 and TRBJ2-1, with 8 bases aligning to TRBD2. Germline V gives CDR1 SGHAT, CDR2 FQDESV (reference sequence). The CDR3 covers 15 residues. Trimming at V came to 1 base and at J to 7 bases, leaving 6 bases not matched to a gene. Full variable domain (outside the CDR3, taken from reference TRBV11-1 and TRBJ2-1): EAEVAQSPRYKITEKSQAVAFWCDPISGHATLYWYRQILGQGPELLVQFQDESVVDDSQLPKDRFSAERLKGVDSTLKIQPAELGDSAMYLCASSLDSGSVNEQFFGPGTRLTVL.

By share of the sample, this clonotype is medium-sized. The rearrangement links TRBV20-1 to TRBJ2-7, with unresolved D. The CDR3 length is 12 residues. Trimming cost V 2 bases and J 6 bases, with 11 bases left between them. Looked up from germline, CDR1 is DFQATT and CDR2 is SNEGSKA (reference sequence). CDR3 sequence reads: CSARTPVGEQYF. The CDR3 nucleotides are TGCAGTGCTAGAACCCCGGTAGGCGAGCAGTACTTC.

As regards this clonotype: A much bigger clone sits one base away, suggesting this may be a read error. CDR3 in amino acids: CASTPTPADTQYF. CDR3 coding DNA: TGTGCCAGCACCCCCACCCCCGCAGATACGCAGTATTTT. The chain carries TRBV12-3 or TRBV12-4 and TRBJ2-3; D unclear. Trimming took 7 bases from V and 4 from J, leaving 12 bases between them. The CDR3 is 13 amino acids.

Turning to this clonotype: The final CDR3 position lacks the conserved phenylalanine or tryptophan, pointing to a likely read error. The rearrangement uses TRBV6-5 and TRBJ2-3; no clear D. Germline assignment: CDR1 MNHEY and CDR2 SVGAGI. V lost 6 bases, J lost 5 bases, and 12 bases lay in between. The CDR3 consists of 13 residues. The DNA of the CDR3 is TGTGCCAGCAGCCAAGTTACTGGAGATACGCAGTATTCT. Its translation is CASSQVTGDTQYS.

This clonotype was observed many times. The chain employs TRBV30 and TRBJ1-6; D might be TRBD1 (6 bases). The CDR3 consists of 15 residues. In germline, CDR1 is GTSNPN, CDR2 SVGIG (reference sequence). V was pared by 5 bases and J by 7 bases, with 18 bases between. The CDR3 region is CAWGHRGPQNSPLHF. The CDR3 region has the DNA TGTGCCTGGGGGCACCGGGGGCCCCAAAATTCACCCCTCCACTTT.

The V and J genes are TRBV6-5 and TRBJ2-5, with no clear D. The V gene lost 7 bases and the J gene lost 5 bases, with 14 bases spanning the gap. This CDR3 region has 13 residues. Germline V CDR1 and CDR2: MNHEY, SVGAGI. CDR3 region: CASMRSPGETQYF. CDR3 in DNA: TGTGCCAGCATGCGCTCCCCCGGGGAGACCCAGTACTTC.

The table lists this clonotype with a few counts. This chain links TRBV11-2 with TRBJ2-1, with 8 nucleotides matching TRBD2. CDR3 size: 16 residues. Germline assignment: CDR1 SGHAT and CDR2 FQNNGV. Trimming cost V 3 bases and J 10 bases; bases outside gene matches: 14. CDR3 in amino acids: CASSLLPGGPSGEQFF. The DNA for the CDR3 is TGTGCCAGCAGCTTGTTGCCGGGGGGGCCTTCGGGAGAGCAGTTCTTC. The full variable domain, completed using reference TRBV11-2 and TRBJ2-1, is EAGVAQSPRYKIIEKRQSVAFWCNPISGHATLYWYQQILGQGPKLLIQFQNNGVVDDSQLPKDRFSAERLKGVDSTLKIQPAKLEDSAVYLCASSLLPGGPSGEQFFGPGTRLTVL.